This TCR beta chain came from a study of cytomegalovirus exposure and HLA in healthy donors. The CDR3 spans 14 residues. Germline V lookup: CDR1 SGHTA, CDR2 FQGNSA. The V end was cut by 0 bases, the J end by 1 base, with 5 bases between. The PCR ran on 60 Vbeta and 13 Jbeta primers. Clones were sequenced by immunoSEQ multiplex PCR, and TCRdb holds only the in-frame ones, with some missing. The repertoire has 170,000 or so clones, 70% to 80% of them found once; the top ten carry roughly 2.3%. The sequenced material came from PBMCs. This receptor was identified in a man between 60 and 75 years old in good health and CMV-seronegative. The rearrangement links TRBV7-2 to TRBJ2-3; D ambiguous. CDR3 sequence (DNA): TGTGCCAGCAGCTTAGCTAGAGGCACAGATACGCAGTATTTT. This sequence encodes CASSLARGTDTQYF.